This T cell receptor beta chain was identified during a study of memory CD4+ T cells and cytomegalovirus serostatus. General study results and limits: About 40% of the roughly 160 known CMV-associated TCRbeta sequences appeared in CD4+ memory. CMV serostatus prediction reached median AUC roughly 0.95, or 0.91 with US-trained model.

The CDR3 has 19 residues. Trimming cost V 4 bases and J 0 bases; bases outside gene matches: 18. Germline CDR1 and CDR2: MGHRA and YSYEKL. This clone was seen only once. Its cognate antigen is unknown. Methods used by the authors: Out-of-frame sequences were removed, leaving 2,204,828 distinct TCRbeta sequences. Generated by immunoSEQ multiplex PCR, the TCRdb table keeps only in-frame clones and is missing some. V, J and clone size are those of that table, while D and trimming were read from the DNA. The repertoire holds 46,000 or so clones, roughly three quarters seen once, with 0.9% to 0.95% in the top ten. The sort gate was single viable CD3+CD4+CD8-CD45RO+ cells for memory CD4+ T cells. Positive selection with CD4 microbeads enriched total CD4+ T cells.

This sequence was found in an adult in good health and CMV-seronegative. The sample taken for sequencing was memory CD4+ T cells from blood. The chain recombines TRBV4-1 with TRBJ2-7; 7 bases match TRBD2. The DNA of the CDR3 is TGCGCCAGCAGCCGAGGCACGGGGGAGGGGAAGGTGATCTCCTACGAGCAGTACTTC. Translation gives CASSRGTGEGKVISYEQYF.